Each of the 31 T cell receptor beta chains below was sequenced from the same sample in a study of response to subunit inactivated influenza vaccine. Each CDR3 protein is one row after TCRdb ran MiXCR on the RT-PCR reads. The table shows approximately 700,000 distinct CDR3 sequences, with approximately 15% occurring only once. Sequenced material: PBMCs from blood, taken 11 to 12 days after vaccination. All receptors come from a man aged 45-65 years who received an inactivated influenza vaccine.

V is TRBV28 and J is TRBJ1-2; 7 bases align to TRBD1. Trimming removed 5 bases from V and 3 bases from J; junction bases left unmatched: 15. CDR1 is MDHEN, CDR2 SYDVKM, per germline. The CDR3 has 17 residues. This CDR3 reads CASSARTGRWGYYGYTF. The CDR3 DNA reads TGTGCCAGCAGTGCCCGGACAGGACGTTGGGGTTACTATGGCTACACCTTC.

In its sample, this clonotype was seen a few times. The rearrangement links TRBV29-1 to TRBJ2-7; D is undetermined. CDR3 length: 10 residues. With 5 bases removed from V and 5 bases from J, the gap between germline ends came to 7 bases. Germline CDR1 and CDR2: SQVTM and ANQGSEA. The DNA for the CDR3 is TGCAGCGTTTGGGGTCACGAGCAGTACTTC. Translating gives CSVWGHEQYF.

Note on this clonotype: A junction boundary mismatches the germline segment, possibly from a read error. The chain has TRBV7-2 and TRBJ2-7, with 9 bases matching TRBD1. CDR1 is SGHTA and CDR2 is FQGNSA in the germline V gene. The CDR3 totals 14 residues. The CDR3 loop is CASSLVGGQGLLGF. For the CDR3, the DNA is TGTGCCAGCAGCTTAGTTGGGGGACAGGGCCTTCTAGGGTTC.

Only a few counts were recorded for this clonotype. V usage is TRBV5-1 and J usage is TRBJ2-1; 10 bases match TRBD2. Germline-derived CDR1 and CDR2 are SGHRS and YFSETQ. The J segment lost 6 bases and the V segment lost 4 bases, leaving 13 bases of the junction unmatched. The CDR3 has 17 residues. Here the CDR3 reads CASSLTETSGFSNEQFF. The CDR3 region has the DNA TGCGCCAGCAGCCTGACCGAGACTAGCGGGTTTTCCAATGAGCAGTTCTTC.

This clonotype was picked up a small number of times. The V and J genes are TRBV7-8 and TRBJ2-5; D not resolved. CDR3 length: 14 residues. Germline V gene lookup returns CDR1 SGHVS and CDR2 FQNEAQ. V was shortened by 1 base and J by 1 base, with 7 bases between the two germline ends. Here the CDR3 reads CASSLEHFQETQYF. In DNA form, the CDR3 reads TGTGCCAGCAGCTTAGAACACTTCCAAGAGACCCAGTACTTC.

This clonotype was observed a few times. The chain carries TRBV20-1 and TRBJ1-4; 10 nucleotides match TRBD1. Trimming took 3 bases from V and 10 from J; bases not matched to a gene: 8. CDR1 DFQATT and CDR2 SNEGSKA come from the germline V gene (reference sequence). The CDR3 totals 14 residues. CDR3: CSASETGGGGKLFF. Here the CDR3 DNA reads TGCAGTGCTAGCGAGACAGGGGGCGGCGGAAAACTGTTTTTT.

A remark on this clonotype: At one end the junction does not follow the germline gene, possibly because of a read error. The chain uses TRBV10-3 and TRBJ2-7, with TRBD2 identical over 9 bases. Germline-derived CDR1 and CDR2 are ENHRY and SYGVKD. The CDR3 runs 15 residues. The DNA of the CDR3 is TGTGTCATCAGTCAATCGCGGGGGGGCTTCGACGAGCAGTACTTC. This translates into CVISQSRGGFDEQYF.

This chain links TRBV6-1 with TRBJ2-7; no reliable D call. The CDR3 runs 15 residues. Per the germline V gene, CDR1 is MNHNS and CDR2 is SASEGT. V lost 6 bases and J 4 bases, leaving 19 bases between the germline ends. This CDR3 is CASSRTVTALYEQYF. CDR3 nucleotide sequence: TGTGCCAGCAGCCGTACGGTGACGGCCTTATACGAGCAGTACTTC.

The rearrangement uses TRBV30 and TRBJ1-2, with TRBD1 matching over 9 bases. This CDR3 spans 14 amino acids. The V gene end was trimmed by 3 bases and the J gene end by 4 bases; junction bases not matched to a gene: 6. From germline, CDR1 is GTSNPN and CDR2 SVGIG (reference sequence). The chain's CDR3 is CAWSVGQGAYGYTF. CDR3 nucleotides: TGTGCCTGGAGCGTGGGACAGGGCGCCTATGGCTACACCTTC.

This clonotype came up a few times. CDR3 nucleotides: TGCAGCGTGGGGGATCCGGCCGGGGAGCTGTTTTTT. Translated, it gives CSVGDPAGELFF. The rearrangement links TRBV29-1 to TRBJ2-2; D assignment may be TRBD1 or TRBD2 (5 bases each). CDR3 length equals 12 residues. Germline V gene data show CDR1 as SQVTM and CDR2 as ANQGSEA. Trimming left V 6 bases short and J 6 bases short, with 11 bases between.

V and J are TRBV12-3 or TRBV12-4 and TRBJ1-3, with 7 bases lining up with TRBD1. The length of the CDR3 is 16 residues. The junction had 11 bases not matched to a gene; V was cut back by 5 bases and J by 4 bases. The CDR3 DNA reads as TGTGCCAGCAGTCAATTGACAGGGAAATCCGGAAACACCATATATTTT. Translated: CASSQLTGKSGNTIYF.

The chain uses TRBV29-1 and TRBJ2-7, with TRBD1 matching 10 bases. Germline assignment: CDR1 SQVTM and CDR2 ANQGSEA. The CDR3 length is 14 residues. Trimming took 4 bases from V and 2 from J; bases not matched to a gene: 5. This chain's CDR3 is CSVVPGTGAYEQYF. DNA for the CDR3: TGCAGCGTTGTCCCAGGGACAGGGGCCTACGAGCAGTACTTC.

This clonotype has more than one count but fewer than ten. This sequence joins TRBV20-1 and TRBJ2-1, with a tentative D call TRBD1 (6 bases). The ends were cut back, 8 bases at V and 10 bases at J, with 21 bases in the middle. Germline assignment: CDR1 DFQATT and CDR2 SNEGSKA (reference sequence). This CDR3 spans 13 amino acids. For the CDR3, the DNA is TGCAGTACAAAAAAGCCTGCAGGGGTAGAGCAGTTCTTC. Protein: CSTKKPAGVEQFF.

This clonotype has more than one count but fewer than ten. This chain links TRBV29-1 with TRBJ2-1; D unresolved. V was trimmed by 0 bases and J by 3 bases, leaving 12 bases between them. The CDR3 extends over 15 amino acids. CDR1 SQVTM and CDR2 ANQGSEA come from the germline V gene. The CDR3 protein is CSVEDLRANYNEQFF. CDR3 nucleotide sequence: TGCAGCGTTGAAGATCTTCGGGCGAACTACAATGAGCAGTTCTTC.

J is TRBJ1-5 and V is TRBV12-3 or TRBV12-4; possibly TRBD1 for D (6 bases). V gave up 7 bases and J gave up 1 base, with 11 bases separating them. The CDR3 covers 14 residues. The CDR3 spells CASKSRGSNQPQHF. CDR3 bases: TGTGCCAGCAAGAGCAGGGGCAGCAATCAGCCCCAGCATTTT.

There are many counts of this clonotype. The chain has TRBV7-8 and TRBJ1-5; D is undetermined. V was pared by 1 base and J by 0 bases, with 7 bases between. The length of the CDR3 is 15 residues. Germline V lookup: CDR1 SGHVS, CDR2 FQNEAQ. The CDR3 loop is CASSLGAYSNQPQHF. The CDR3 region has the DNA TGTGCCAGCAGCTTAGGAGCCTATAGCAATCAGCCCCAGCATTTT. The variable domain in full, completed from reference TRBV7-8 and TRBJ1-5, reads GAGVSQSPRYKVAKRGQDVALRCDPISGHVSLFWYQQALGQGPEFLTYFQNEAQLDKSGLPSDRFFAERPEGSVSTLKIQRTQQEDSAVYLCASSLGAYSNQPQHFGDGTRLSIL.

The genes are TRBV19 and TRBJ1-2, with a possible D match to TRBD1 (6 bases). The germline V gene has CDR1 LNHDA and CDR2 SQIVND (reference sequence). V dropped 6 bases and J dropped 4 bases, with 15 bases sitting between them. The length of the CDR3 is 14 residues. CDR3 region: CASSLKGQFYGYTF. The DNA for the CDR3 is TGTGCCAGTAGCCTAAAAGGACAGTTCTATGGCTACACCTTC.

This clonotype was recorded once. The rearrangement joins TRBV2 to TRBJ2-3; 7 bases align to TRBD2. Per the germline V gene, CDR1 is SNHLY and CDR2 is FYNNEI. With 7 bases clipped from V and 2 bases from J, the junction kept 15 bases outside the gene matches. The CDR3 length is 17 residues. DNA of the CDR3: TGTGCCAGCATGTGCTGGAGGCTAGCGGTTTACACAGATACGCAGTATTTT. Amino acids: CASMCWRLAVYTDTQYF.

This clonotype was counted between two and nine times. The chain employs TRBV7-9 and TRBJ2-5; perhaps TRBD1 as D (6 bases). Trimming shortened V by 9 bases and J by 1 base, and 15 bases separated the two germline ends. This CDR3 spans 14 amino acids. Per the germline V gene, CDR1 is SEHNR and CDR2 is FQNEAQ (reference sequence). For the CDR3, the DNA is TGTGCCAGTAGAACAGGGACGGTCCAAGAGACCCAGTACTTC. This encodes CASRTGTVQETQYF.

The chain couples TRBV11-2 to TRBJ2-6; weak D call: TRBD1 (7 bases). The CDR3 is 18 residues long. V was cut by 3 bases and J by 0 bases, with 15 bases left in between. Germline V gene data show CDR1 as SGHAT and CDR2 as FQNNGV. In DNA, the CDR3 is TGTGCCAGCAGCTTTCGCCAGGGGGGTCTCTCTGGGGCCAACGTCCTGACTTTC. Protein: CASSFRQGGLSGANVLTF.

The chain links TRBV7-9 to TRBJ1-3; D not certain. There are 16 residues in the CDR3. The germline V gene has CDR1 SEHNR and CDR2 FQNEAQ (reference sequence). The V and J ends lost 1 base and 0 bases respectively, with 10 bases between them. The CDR3 nucleotides are TGTGCCAGCAGCTTAGTGCCCGAGAGCTCTGGAAACACCATATATTTT. This translates into CASSLVPESSGNTIYF.

The chain is built from TRBV12-3 or TRBV12-4 and TRBJ2-7, with 8 bases fitting TRBD1. With V trimmed by 6 bases and J by 0 bases, 22 bases remained unmatched. The CDR3 contains 20 residues. The CDR3 loop reads CASSIPSQFGQGKSSYEQYF. DNA for the CDR3: TGTGCCAGCAGCATCCCGTCCCAGTTCGGACAGGGAAAAAGCTCCTACGAGCAGTACTTC.

This clonotype came up a few times. The V call is TRBV18, the J call TRBJ2-5; tentatively, D is TRBD1 (5 bases). Germline assignment: CDR1 KGHSH and CDR2 LQKENI. The CDR3 spans 14 residues. Trimming removed 4 bases at V and 2 bases at J, with 11 bases between. CDR3 region: CASSQGVEQETQYF. CDR3 nucleotides: TGTGCCAGCTCACAAGGGGTGGAACAAGAGACCCAGTACTTC.

This sequence joins TRBV20-1 and TRBJ1-1, with D maybe TRBD1 (5 bases). V lost 7 bases to trimming and J lost 1 base, with 10 bases between them. Germline V gene data show CDR1 as DFQATT and CDR2 as SNEGSKA (reference sequence). The CDR3 is made up of 12 amino acids. The CDR3 here is CSEYRQNTEAFF. The CDR3 DNA sequence: TGCAGTGAGTACAGGCAGAACACTGAAGCTTTCTTT.

This clonotype has ten or more counts. The chain employs TRBV7-9 and TRBJ2-7; D might be TRBD2 (5 bases). The CDR3 covers 14 residues. Germline V gives CDR1 SEHNR, CDR2 FQNEAQ (reference sequence). V gave up 1 base and J gave up 2 bases, with 9 bases separating them. CDR3 in DNA: TGTGCCAGCAGCTTAGGAGGGCCCGCCTACGAGCAGTACTTC. Protein product: CASSLGGPAYEQYF.

This clonotype was found many times. The chain couples TRBV12-3 or TRBV12-4 to TRBJ2-3; 10 bases align to TRBD2. Trimming removed 4 bases from V and 2 bases from J; junction bases left unmatched: 12. CDR3 length: 18 amino acids. The CDR3 region is CASSSPGLAEKSTDTQYF. DNA of the CDR3: TGTGCCAGCAGTTCTCCCGGACTAGCGGAAAAATCCACAGATACGCAGTATTTT.

V is TRBV28 and J is TRBJ2-2; D gene uncertain. Germline values: CDR1 MDHEN, CDR2 SYDVKM. V was shortened by 1 base and J by 5 bases, with 5 bases between the two germline ends. This CDR3 spans 13 amino acids. This CDR3 is CASSLSWTGELFF. The CDR3 DNA sequence: TGTGCCAGCAGTTTATCCTGGACCGGGGAGCTGTTTTTT.

The V gene is TRBV6-1, the J gene TRBJ1-5; D gene unclear. This CDR3 spans 15 amino acids. Germline loops: CDR1 MNHNS, CDR2 SASEGT. The V and J ends lost 7 bases and 0 bases respectively, with 13 bases between them. The CDR3 nucleotides read TGTGCCAGCACCATAATCGGGTTTAGCAATCAGCCCCAGCATTTT. Its protein is CASTIIGFSNQPQHF.

In DNA form, the CDR3 reads TGTGCCAGCAGCTTTTACGGCAGGGCCGTCGGGGAGCTGTTTTTT. Amino acid sequence: CASSFYGRAVGELFF. The chain combines TRBV5-6 with TRBJ2-2; a possible D gene is TRBD1 (5 bases). Germline CDR1 is SGHDT and CDR2 is YYEEEE. V was pared by 2 bases and J by 7 bases, with 15 bases between. The CDR3 consists of 15 residues.

This chain connects TRBV5-1 to TRBJ1-6; 8 bases agree with TRBD1. There are 15 residues in the CDR3. The ends lost 1 base at V and 8 bases at J; junction bases unmatched: 5. CDR1 and CDR2 from the germline V gene are SGHRS and YFSETQ. CDR3 in amino acids: CASSLNTGGDSPLHF. The CDR3 coding sequence is TGCGCCAGCAGCTTGAACACAGGGGGGGATTCACCCCTCCACTTT.

The rearrangement joins TRBV4-1 to TRBJ1-2; 9 bases fit TRBD1. The CDR3 runs 14 residues. J gave up 6 bases and V 2 bases, and 4 bases lay outside the gene matches. The V gene's germline CDR1 is MGHRA and CDR2 YSYEKL. CDR3 protein: CASSQYGTGNGYTF. The DNA of the CDR3 is TGCGCCAGCAGCCAATACGGGACAGGGAATGGCTACACCTTC.